The text below deals with one T cell receptor (beta chain). One end of the junction does not line up with germline, which may come from a read error. This sample was taken from a study of cytomegalovirus exposure and HLA in healthy donors. PCR employed 60 Vbeta and 13 Jbeta primers. Sequencing used immunoSEQ multiplex PCR; TCRdb keeps in-frame clones, though not all of them. The repertoire has over 150,000 clones, 70% to 85% of them found once; the top ten carry 2.1%. Germline V gene sequence: CDR1 SQVTM, CDR2 ANQGSEA. The CDR3 length is 15 residues. The receptor was derived from a man aged 25-45 years in good health and CMV-seronegative. The sample comprised PBMCs. The genes are TRBV29-1 and TRBJ1-2, with 10 bases aligning to TRBD1. CDR3 sequence: CSVARMDRGDYGYPF. The CDR3 region has the DNA TGCAGCGTGGCCAGAATGGACAGGGGGGACTATGGCTACCCCTTC. The complete variable domain, with remaining parts taken from reference TRBV29-1 and TRBJ1-2, reads SAVISQKPSRDICQRGTSLTIQCQVDSQVTMMFWYRQQPGQSLTLIATANQGSEATYESGFVIDKFPISRPNLTFSTLTVSNMSPEDSSIYLCSVARMDRGDYGYPFGSGTRLTVV.